This T cell receptor (beta chain) was captured by sequencing in a study of blood T cells in healthy people across ages. Of note for this clonotype: What it binds is not known.

Through a sample-barcoded 5' primer and a J-beta primer mix, a second PCR was run for roughly 6 to 11 cycles. Each single sample gave us at least 2.5 million CDR3-containing paired-end reads. TCRdb re-analysed the 5' RACE reads in MiXCR, keeping a single row per CDR3 protein. In the table there are roughly 500,000 distinct CDR3 sequences, 25% to 30% of which are singletons. Study results and limitations: Because donor CMV status was unknown, expanded clonotype changes were possibly confounded.

Sequencing was carried out using blood. This receptor was taken from a woman in her sixties or seventies in good health.

The DNA for the CDR3 is TGCGCCAGCAAGGAAGGGGTAGCGGAGAGCACAGATACGCAGTATTTT. It codes for CASKEGVAESTDTQYF. The rearrangement links TRBV5-1 to TRBJ2-3; a weak D match, TRBD2 (6 bases). Per germline, CDR1 SGHRS and CDR2 YFSETQ. V gave up 6 bases and J gave up 0 bases, with 17 bases separating them. The CDR3 totals 16 residues.